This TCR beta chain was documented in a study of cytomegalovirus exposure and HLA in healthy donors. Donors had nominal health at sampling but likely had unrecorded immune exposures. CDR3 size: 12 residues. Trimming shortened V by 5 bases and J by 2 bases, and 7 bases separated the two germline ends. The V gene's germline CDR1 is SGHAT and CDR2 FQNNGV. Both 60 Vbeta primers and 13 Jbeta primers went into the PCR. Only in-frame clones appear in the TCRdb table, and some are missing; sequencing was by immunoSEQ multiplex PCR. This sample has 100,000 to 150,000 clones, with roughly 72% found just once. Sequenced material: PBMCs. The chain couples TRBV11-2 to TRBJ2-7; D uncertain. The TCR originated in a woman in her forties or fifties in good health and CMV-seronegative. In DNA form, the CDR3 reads TGTGCCAGCAGCATCCTTCCCTACGAGCAGTACTTC. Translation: CASSILPYEQYF.